This TCR beta chain derives from a study of blood T cell repertoires in COVID-19. Study-level background: Acute-phase and convalescent COVID-19 samples originated in the United States, Italy and Spain. T cells, B-cell-depleted T cells, or PBMCs provided the cDNA or gDNA that served as material.

Per the original data handling: Reference gene primer amplification in the assay estimated nucleated cell counts. TCRdb's table, derived via immunoSEQ multiplex PCR, lists solely in-frame clones and lacks some. That table is the source of V, J and clone size, and D and trimming were worked out from the DNA. The sample consists of some 74,000 clones, around 69% of them appearing once. V was pared by 1 base and J by 7 bases, with 8 bases between. The germline V gene has CDR1 SGHTA and CDR2 FQGNSA. The CDR3 is 13 residues long. The rearrangement uses TRBV7-2 and TRBJ2-1; no firm D call. The sequenced material came from peripheral blood. The source is a man aged 65-85 years with active or convalescent COVID-19. The CDR3: CASSLEKPNEQFF. The CDR3 bases are TGTGCCAGCAGCTTAGAAAAGCCTAATGAGCAGTTCTTC.